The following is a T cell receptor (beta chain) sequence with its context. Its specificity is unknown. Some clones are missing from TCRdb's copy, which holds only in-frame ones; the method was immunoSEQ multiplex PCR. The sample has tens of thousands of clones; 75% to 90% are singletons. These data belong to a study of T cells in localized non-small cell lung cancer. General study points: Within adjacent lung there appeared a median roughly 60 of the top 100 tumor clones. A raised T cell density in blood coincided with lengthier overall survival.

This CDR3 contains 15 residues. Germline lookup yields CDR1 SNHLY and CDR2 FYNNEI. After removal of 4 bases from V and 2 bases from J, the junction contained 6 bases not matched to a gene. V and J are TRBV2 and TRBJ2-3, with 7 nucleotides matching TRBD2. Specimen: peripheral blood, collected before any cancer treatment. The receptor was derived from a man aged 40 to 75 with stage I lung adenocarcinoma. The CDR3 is CASSGEGTFTDTQYF. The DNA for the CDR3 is TGTGCCAGCAGTGGGGAGGGGACCTTCACAGATACGCAGTATTTT.